One sample yielded the 22 T cell receptor beta chains listed below, sequenced in a study of blood T cell repertoires in COVID-19. Some clones are missing from TCRdb's copy, which holds only in-frame ones; the method was immunoSEQ multiplex PCR. The data contain about 61,000 clones, around nine tenths of them seen just once; the ten biggest clones take up 20% to 25%. Sequencing used peripheral blood. The receptors were gathered from a woman in her fifties or sixties with active or convalescent COVID-19.

The chain recombines TRBV29-1 with TRBJ2-1; D not certain. The CDR3 contains 16 residues. The V end lost 1 base, the J end lost 4 bases, and 17 bases lay between the germline ends. The germline CDR1 and CDR2 sequences are SQVTM and ANQGSEA. The CDR3 loop reads CSVEVVAGLGYNEQFF. As DNA, the CDR3 is TGCAGCGTTGAAGTGGTGGCCGGCCTCGGGTACAATGAGCAGTTCTTC.

The V gene is TRBV7-3, the J gene TRBJ2-7; 9 positions agree with TRBD2. The better agreement between TRBJ2-1 and the DNA end casts doubt on the J call. This CDR3 is 15 amino acids long. CDR1 and CDR2 (germline): SGHTA, FQGTGA. CDR3 residues: CASSVSGTSIYEQFF. CDR3 nucleotides: TGTGCCAGCAGCGTGTCCGGGACTAGCATATATGAGCAGTTCTTC.

This sequence joins TRBV12-3 or TRBV12-4 and TRBJ1-5; 7 bases are shared with TRBD1. The length of the CDR3 is 13 residues. V shed 6 bases, J shed 7 bases, and the junction held 6 bases outside the gene matches. The DNA for the CDR3 is TGTGCCAGCAGAACTACAGGGGACCAGCCCCAGCATTTT. Encoded protein: CASRTTGDQPQHF.

The genes are TRBV24-1 and TRBJ1-4, with a possible D match to TRBD1 (5 bases). The germline gives CDR1 KGHDR, CDR2 SFDVKD. This CDR3 is 16 amino acids long. The germline V and J ends were trimmed by 3 bases and 4 bases, with 14 bases remaining between them. The CDR3 bases are TGTGCCACCAGTGATCCCATTGCTAGGGGTAATGAAAAACTGTTTTTT. Its translation is CATSDPIARGNEKLFF.

The chain links TRBV15 to TRBJ1-3; 7 nucleotides line up with TRBD1. Germline V CDR1 and CDR2: LNHNV, YYDKDF (reference sequence). V lost 5 bases and J lost 5; bases outside the gene matches: 6. The CDR3 has 14 residues. This CDR3 is CATSLDRDRNTIYF. As DNA, the CDR3 is TGTGCCACCAGCTTAGACAGGGACAGAAACACCATATATTTT.

The rearrangement joins TRBV25-1 to TRBJ1-1; tentatively, D is TRBD1 (5 bases). This CDR3 is built from 14 residues. V dropped 3 bases and J dropped 4 bases, with 12 bases sitting between them. Germline-derived CDR1 and CDR2 are MGHDK and SYGVNS. As DNA, the CDR3 is TGTGCCAGCAGTGATCAGGGCCGAGGCACTGAAGCTTTCTTT. It encodes CASSDQGRGTEAFF. Combining the CDR3 with reference TRBV25-1 and TRBJ1-1 gives the whole variable domain EADIYQTPRYLVIGTGKKITLECSQTMGHDKMYWYQQDPGMELHLIHYSYGVNSTEKGDLSSESTVSRIRTEHFPLTLESARPSHTSQYLCASSDQGRGTEAFFGQGTRLTVV.

The chain uses TRBV19 and TRBJ1-1; 8 nucleotides agree with TRBD1. CDR3 length equals 12 residues. Germline V lookup: CDR1 LNHDA, CDR2 SQIVND (reference sequence). Trimming cost V 5 bases and J 11 bases; bases outside gene matches: 7. The CDR3 bases are TGTGCCAGTAGTTTACGGACAGGGAAGGCTTTCTTT. It translates to CASSLRTGKAFF.

V and J are TRBV2 and TRBJ2-3, with 8 nucleotides matching TRBD2. The CDR3 is 15 amino acids. CDR1 is SNHLY, CDR2 FYNNEI, per germline. V dropped 4 bases and J dropped 0; count of bases not matched to a gene: 3. The chain's CDR3 is CASSALAGSTDTQYF. DNA of the CDR3: TGTGCCAGCAGTGCCTTAGCGGGGAGCACAGATACGCAGTATTTT. The entire variable domain, with the rest obtained from reference TRBV2 and TRBJ2-3, is as follows: EPEVTQTPSHQVTQMGQEVILRCVPISNHLYFYWYRQILGQKVEFLVSFYNNEISEKSEIFDDQFSVERPDGSNFTLKIRSTKLEDSAMYFCASSALAGSTDTQYFGPGTRLTVL.

The chain's CDR3 is CASGLDQGGNGYTF. Written as DNA, the CDR3 is TGTGCTAGTGGTTTGGATCAGGGAGGAAATGGCTACACCTTC. The chain has TRBV12-5 and TRBJ1-2, with D tentatively TRBD1 (5 bases). CDR1 is LGHNT and CDR2 is FRNRAP in the germline V gene. The V gene lost 1 base and the J gene lost 6 bases, with 12 bases spanning the gap. The CDR3 contains 14 residues.

The V and J genes are TRBV5-1 and TRBJ2-5, with 7 bases that match TRBD1. This CDR3 contains 16 residues. The germline V gene has CDR1 SGHRS and CDR2 YFSETQ. Unmatched junction bases numbered 9, after V lost 2 bases and J lost 2 bases. CDR3 residues: CASSLGGRGLQETQYF. The CDR3 DNA reads TGCGCCAGCAGCTTAGGGGGCAGGGGTTTACAAGAGACCCAGTACTTC.

The sample holds one count of this clone. The rearrangement links TRBV28 to TRBJ2-1; D is unresolved. The V gene's germline CDR1 is MDHEN and CDR2 SYDVKM. CDR3 length equals 10 residues. The V end was cut by 5 bases, the J end by 6 bases, with 2 bases between. The CDR3 nucleotides read TGTGCCAGCAGTCGCAATGAGCAGTTCTTC. This translates into CASSRNEQFF.

V gene TRBV7-9 combines with J gene TRBJ2-1, with 12 bases that match TRBD2. V shed 2 bases and J 12 bases; nucleotides not matched to a gene: 20. This CDR3 region has 19 residues. CDR1 and CDR2 from the germline V gene are SEHNR and FQNEAQ (reference sequence). The CDR3 DNA sequence: TGTGCCAGCAGCTTACCCTACGGACTAGCGGGAATTCTAGGGACAATGCAGTTCTTC. This gives the protein CASSLPYGLAGILGTMQFF.

The V gene is TRBV19, the J gene TRBJ1-2, with TRBD1 matching over 8 bases. Germline V gene data show CDR1 as LNHDA and CDR2 as SQIVND (reference sequence). There are 19 residues in the CDR3. V shed 3 bases and J 5 bases; nucleotides not matched to a gene: 20. CDR3 bases: TGTGCCAGTAGTATTTCCCTTTTCATCTCCAGTCAGGGGGCTTATGGCTACACCTTC. Translating it yields CASSISLFISSQGAYGYTF.

The rearrangement uses TRBV7-3 and TRBJ2-5; the match to TRBD2 covers 7 bases. Germline V gene lookup returns CDR1 SGHTA and CDR2 FQGTGA. V lost 4 bases, J lost 5 bases, and 7 bases stayed unmatched. The CDR3 runs 14 residues. The CDR3 DNA follows: TGTGCCAGCAGCTCGAACGCGGGAGAGGAGACCCAGTACTTC. Translating it yields CASSSNAGEETQYF.

The chain employs TRBV6-5 and TRBJ1-3; D perhaps matches TRBD1 (6 bases). This CDR3 contains 15 residues. Germline loops: CDR1 MNHEY, CDR2 SVGAGI. Trimming removed 5 bases at V and 4 bases at J, with 15 bases between. The DNA of the CDR3 is TGTGCCAGCAGTACCTTGAGGGGGTTCGGAAACACCATATATTTT. Protein product: CASSTLRGFGNTIYF.

The rearrangement joins TRBV3-1 (or the pseudogene TRBV3-2) to TRBJ2-2, with TRBD1 matching 9 bases. The CDR3 is made up of 16 amino acids. V shed 6 bases, J shed 4 bases, and the junction held 9 bases outside the gene matches. In germline, CDR1 is LGHDT, CDR2 YNNKEL (reference sequence). Here the CDR3 reads CASSPGTGYFTGELFF. CDR3 nucleotides: TGTGCCAGCAGTCCCGGGACAGGGTATTTCACCGGGGAGCTGTTTTTT.

The V gene is TRBV25-1, the J gene TRBJ1-3; D gene unclear. V was trimmed by 1 base and J by 0 bases, leaving 4 bases between them. The CDR3 runs to 14 residues. The germline V gene encodes CDR1 MGHDK and CDR2 SYGVNS. This CDR3 reads CASSESGSGNTIYF. CDR3 sequence (DNA): TGTGCCAGCAGTGAATCCGGCTCTGGAAACACCATATATTTT.

The chain is built from TRBV2 and TRBJ2-1; 7 positions match TRBD2. J was trimmed by 4 bases and V by 6 bases; bases with no gene match: 3. This CDR3 spans 13 amino acids. CDR1 and CDR2 (germline): SNHLY, FYNNEI. The CDR3 is CASRLAVYNEQFF. For the CDR3, the DNA is TGTGCCAGCAGGCTAGCGGTTTACAATGAGCAGTTCTTC.

As regards this clone: This sample also contains other DNA sequences that code for the same CDR3. The genes are TRBV6-1 and TRBJ1-3; unclear D gene. Germline CDR1 reads MNHNS; CDR2 reads SASEGT. This CDR3 has 14 amino acids. The germline V and J ends were trimmed by 2 bases and 4 bases, with 9 bases remaining between them. In DNA form, the CDR3 reads TGTGCCAGCAGTGAATCTATATCCGGAAACACCATATATTTT. It specifies CASSESISGNTIYF.

The chain is built from TRBV5-1 and TRBJ2-7; 11 bases are a match to TRBD1. With V trimmed by 6 bases and J by 5 bases, 16 bases remained unmatched. Germline loops: CDR1 SGHRS, CDR2 YFSETQ. The CDR3 sequence is 17 residues long. CDR3 DNA sequence: TGCGCCAGCACACACCGGCGGAGGACAGGGGGCTTCGACGAGCAGTACTTC. As protein: CASTHRRRTGGFDEQYF.

This clone came up a few times. The V call is TRBV6-5, the J call TRBJ1-2, with D perhaps TRBD1 (6 bases). Germline V CDR1 and CDR2: MNHEY, SVGAGI. Trimming cost V 7 bases and J 5 bases, with 14 bases left between them. The CDR3 has 13 residues. DNA of the CDR3: TGTGCCAGCATTTATAGACAGGAGTATGGCTACACCTTC. This translates into CASIYRQEYGYTF.

The chain employs TRBV7-3 and TRBJ2-5, with TRBD1 as a possible D gene (6 bases). V lost 2 bases and J 3 bases, leaving 13 bases between the germline ends. Germline V lookup: CDR1 SGHTA, CDR2 FQGTGA. This CDR3 has 15 amino acids. CDR3 sequence (DNA): TGTGCCAGCAGCTTAGTCGGACAGTTCGAAGAGACCCAGTACTTC. Translation gives CASSLVGQFEETQYF.